This entry lists 26 T cell receptor beta chains sequenced from one sample in a study of human T cells and chemical hapten exposure (dated by TCRdb to the early 2020s). To prepare the library, RACE was applied. The sequencer was a NextSeq 500. TCRdb reanalyzed the raw reads on its own, using fastp at Q25 for trimming and MiXCR for clone calling, and kept in-frame beta chains. CDR3 protein duplicates are merged, each entry listing the most common genes and DNA. The sample table records about 250,000 distinct CDR3 sequences; approximately 7.5% of these occur just once. Clones ranked in the top ten supply more than 0.95% of the sample. The meaning of the sample's time point label: pre-sensitization, week 0. This sample's treatment or condition label indicates: therapeutic diphenylcyclopropenone sensitization with weekly scalp DPC. The sample was whole blood, taken in connection with sensitization to the hapten diphenylcyclopropenone (DPC). Receptors originate from a man younger than 35 with alopecia areata. Some clones in this sample may be carry-over from other donors' samples.

This clonotype was detected only a few times. The J gene is TRBJ2-7, the V gene TRBV4-1; TRBD1 agrees at 7 bases. After removal of 4 bases from V and 2 bases from J, the junction contained 8 bases not matched to a gene. The CDR3 extends over 15 amino acids. Per germline, CDR1 MGHRA and CDR2 YSYEKL. CDR3 nucleotide sequence: TGCGCCAGCAGCCGATACCGGGACAGAACCTACGAGCAGTACTTC. It translates to CASSRYRDRTYEQYF.

Many counts were recorded for this clonotype. The CDR3 protein is CASSWEAPAPEAFF. The CDR3 region has the DNA TGCGCCAGCAGCTGGGAGGCCCCGGCGCCTGAAGCTTTCTTT. This chain connects TRBV5-1 to TRBJ1-1, with no clear D. V was trimmed by 3 bases and J by 6 bases, leaving 15 bases between them. The CDR3 covers 14 residues. Germline CDR1 is SGHRS and CDR2 is YFSETQ.

This chain uses TRBV9 with TRBJ2-7; D is possibly TRBD2 (7 bases). Germline-derived CDR1 and CDR2 are SGDLS and YYNGEE. The V end was cut by 4 bases, the J end by 0 bases, with 14 bases between. This CDR3 contains 15 residues. The CDR3 bases are TGTGCCAGCAGCACACAGGGAGGGGGCTCCTACGAGCAGTACTTC. Translation: CASSTQGGGSYEQYF.

Ten or more counts support this clonotype. The chain uses TRBV20-1 and TRBJ2-3; D not resolved. This CDR3 comprises 14 residues. V was cut by 5 bases and J by 2 bases, with 14 bases left in between. Germline V CDR1 and CDR2: DFQATT, SNEGSKA (reference sequence). The CDR3 is CSAPLREATDTQYF. The CDR3 DNA reads as TGCAGTGCTCCCCTCCGCGAGGCCACAGATACGCAGTATTTT.

This clonotype was observed at least ten times. The V and J genes are TRBV20-1 and TRBJ2-2, with a weak D call TRBD1 (6 bases). This CDR3 comprises 13 residues. V lost 4 bases, J lost 5 bases, and 11 bases lay in between. Germline loops: CDR1 DFQATT, CDR2 SNEGSKA (reference sequence). The CDR3 loop is CSAIQGRTGELFF. The DNA of the CDR3 is TGCAGTGCTATACAGGGAAGGACCGGGGAGCTGTTTTTT.

The V call is TRBV21-1, the J call TRBJ1-2; the table's D call of TRBD1 was not tested on the DNA. TRBV21-1 is a recognized pseudogene. There are 14 residues in the CDR3. CDR3 in DNA: TGTGCCAATGCCCGGGACGGAGACCTTTATGGCTACACCTTC. Residues: CANARDGDLYGYTF.

This clonotype was counted a few times. The rearrangement uses TRBV27 and TRBJ2-7; D unclear. Trimming left V 4 bases short and J 7 bases short, with 17 bases between. CDR1 MNHEY and CDR2 SMNVEV come from the germline V gene (reference sequence). This CDR3 region has 14 residues. The CDR3 loop is CASSSTGPGREQYF. CDR3 coding DNA: TGTGCCAGCAGTTCAACCGGGCCAGGTCGTGAGCAGTACTTC.

V gene TRBV7-3 combines with J gene TRBJ2-2; perhaps TRBD1 as D (6 bases). Trimming pared 5 bases from V and 5 bases from J, leaving 12 bases between. CDR1 is SGHTA, CDR2 FQGTGA, per germline. This CDR3 is built from 14 residues. The CDR3 nucleotides read TGTGCCAGCAGCGCTCCAGGGGTGACCGGGGAGCTGTTTTTT. Translation: CASSAPGVTGELFF.

This clonotype was counted a few times. The CDR3 sequence is CAIRDGLNQPQHF. The CDR3 coding sequence is TGTGCCATACGGGACGGACTCAATCAGCCCCAGCATTTT. The chain couples TRBV10-3 to TRBJ1-5; tentative D call: TRBD1 (5 bases). CDR1 is ENHRY and CDR2 is SYGVKD in the germline V gene. V was cut by 9 bases and J by 3 bases, with 12 bases left in between. The CDR3 loop spans 13 amino acids.

The chain recombines TRBV6-5 with TRBJ2-3; D possibly uses TRBD1 or TRBD2 (5 bases each). The CDR3 length is 15 residues. Trimming cost V 7 bases and J 0 bases, with 14 bases left between them. Germline V gene lookup returns CDR1 MNHEY and CDR2 SVGAGI. CDR3 in amino acids: CASTGPSGSTDTQYF. CDR3 DNA: TGTGCCAGCACGGGGCCATCAGGGAGCACAGATACGCAGTATTTT.

In this sample, this clonotype turned up a few times. The chain joins TRBV6-2 or TRBV6-3 to TRBJ2-3; 12 bases map to TRBD2. The CDR3 consists of 19 residues. Germline trimming cut 2 bases from V and 4 bases from J; bases unmatched to any gene: 13. Looked up from germline, CDR1 is MNHEY and CDR2 is SVGEGT. This chain's CDR3 is CASSYPRSSGGVDSDTQYF. For the CDR3, the DNA is TGTGCCAGCAGTTACCCCCGGTCTAGCGGGGGGGTGGATTCAGATACGCAGTATTTT.

The chain couples TRBV29-1 to TRBJ2-1; D is unresolved. In germline, CDR1 is SQVTM, CDR2 ANQGSEA. This CDR3 is built from 14 residues. Between the trimmed V and J ends, which lost 7 bases and 0 bases, there was a span of 13 bases. The chain's CDR3 is CSAAGISSYNEQFF. The CDR3 coding sequence is TGCAGCGCCGCTGGGATTAGCTCCTACAATGAGCAGTTCTTC.

This clonotype was seen more than once but under ten times. The chain is built from TRBV6-5 and TRBJ2-2; D is uncertain. CDR3 size: 14 residues. Germline CDR1 reads MNHEY; CDR2 reads SVGAGI. V was trimmed by 2 bases and J by 0 bases, leaving 4 bases between them. The CDR3 region is CASSYAANTGELFF. Written as DNA, the CDR3 is TGTGCCAGCAGTTACGCCGCGAACACCGGGGAGCTGTTTTTT.

This clonotype appeared many times. The chain is built from TRBV12-3 or TRBV12-4 and TRBJ1-5; D is uncertain. Trimming removed 1 base from V and 4 bases from J, with 5 bases in between. This CDR3 contains 13 residues. CDR3 residues: CASSLVGNQPQHF. CDR3 nucleotides: TGTGCCAGCAGTTTAGTAGGGAATCAGCCCCAGCATTTT.

This clonotype was picked up many times. CDR3: CSGGYQETQYF. CDR3 nucleotide sequence: TGCAGCGGAGGGTACCAAGAGACCCAGTACTTC. The chain joins TRBV29-1 to TRBJ2-5; perhaps TRBD2 as D (5 bases). The ends were cut back, 7 bases at V and 0 bases at J, with 6 bases in the middle. In germline, CDR1 is SQVTM, CDR2 ANQGSEA. This CDR3 has 11 amino acids.

The V gene is TRBV4-3, the J gene TRBJ2-5, with D tentatively TRBD2 (5 bases). This CDR3 spans 15 amino acids. Germline V gene lookup returns CDR1 LGHNA and CDR2 YSLEER. V was trimmed by 1 base and J by 2 bases, leaving 11 bases between them. This CDR3 is CASSQAEGVQETQYF. In DNA, the CDR3 is TGCGCCAGCAGCCAAGCTGAGGGCGTGCAAGAGACCCAGTACTTC.

As concerns this clonotype: The junction departs from the called germline gene at one end, perhaps through a read error. This rearrangement joins TRBV4-1 to TRBJ2-5; tentatively, D is TRBD2 (7 bases). The germline V gene encodes CDR1 MGHRA and CDR2 YSYEKL. The CDR3 has 13 residues. CDR3 residues: CASSVTGREIQYF. CDR3 sequence (DNA): TGCGCCAGCAGCGTTACAGGGCGGGAGATCCAGTACTTC.

The sample holds many counts of this clonotype. V and J are TRBV5-1 and TRBJ1-1; D is uncertain. This CDR3 comprises 13 residues. Trimming left V 4 bases short and J 0 bases short, with 7 bases between. Germline V gene data show CDR1 as SGHRS and CDR2 as YFSETQ. The CDR3 reads CASSGRMNTEAFF. The DNA for the CDR3 is TGCGCCAGCAGCGGTAGGATGAACACTGAAGCTTTCTTT.

The V gene is TRBV12-3 or TRBV12-4, the J gene TRBJ2-3; no reliable D call. This CDR3 has 12 residues. V was cut by 3 bases and J by 6 bases, with 7 bases left in between. The CDR3 spells CASSFKWDTQYF. CDR3 sequence (DNA): TGTGCCAGCAGTTTTAAATGGGATACGCAGTATTTT.

The sample holds a few counts of this clonotype. V is TRBV2 and J is TRBJ1-1, with D unresolved. The germline gives CDR1 SNHLY, CDR2 FYNNEI. Trimming took 3 bases from V and 4 from J, leaving 9 bases between them. This CDR3 spans 13 amino acids. CDR3 DNA: TGTGCCAGCAGTGATCTGAGGAGCACTGAAGCTTTCTTT. It specifies CASSDLRSTEAFF.

The chain links TRBV2 to TRBJ1-6, with D hard to call. CDR3 length equals 14 residues. The V end lost 6 bases, the J end lost 7 bases, and 13 bases lay between the germline ends. Germline V CDR1 and CDR2: SNHLY, FYNNEI. The CDR3: CASSVAMGNSPLHF. CDR3 sequence (DNA): TGTGCCAGCAGCGTGGCCATGGGAAATTCACCCCTCCACTTT.

The chain is built from TRBV24-1 and TRBJ2-3; a possible D gene is TRBD2 (6 bases). The CDR3 spans 10 residues. Per the germline V gene, CDR1 is KGHDR and CDR2 is SFDVKD. V shed 9 bases and J shed 6 bases, with 6 bases lying between them. CDR3 in amino acids: CATGGDTQYF. The CDR3 DNA is TGTGCCACCGGGGGGGATACGCAGTATTTT.

The V call is TRBV5-4, the J call TRBJ1-2; D is ambiguous. From germline, CDR1 is SGHNT and CDR2 YYREEE (reference sequence). The CDR3 runs 16 residues. V was shortened by 1 base and J by 0 bases, with 13 bases between the two germline ends. DNA of the CDR3: TGTGCCAGCAGCTTGAAGAGCGCACTAGCTAACTATGGCTACACCTTC. Amino acid sequence: CASSLKSALANYGYTF.

As to this clonotype: A junction end diverges from the germline sequence, so it may reflect a read error. The V and J genes are TRBV10-3 and TRBJ1-3, with unresolved D. This CDR3 contains 15 residues. The germline CDR1 and CDR2 sequences are ENHRY and SYGVKD. The CDR3, as DNA: TGTGCCACCAGTGCCCAATACAGCTCTAGAAACACCATATATTTT. Translation: CATSAQYSSRNTIYF.

This clonotype has just a few counts. This rearrangement joins TRBV7-9 to TRBJ2-5; D may be TRBD1 or TRBD2 (5 bases each). In germline, CDR1 is SEHNR, CDR2 FQNEAQ (reference sequence). The CDR3 contains 13 residues. The ends were cut back, 6 bases at V and 6 bases at J, with 14 bases in the middle. The CDR3: CASSNTMGQTQYF. CDR3 bases: TGTGCCAGCAGTAATACTATGGGACAGACCCAGTACTTC.

There are a few counts of this clonotype. The chain links TRBV20-1 to TRBJ2-3; D might be TRBD1 or TRBD2, each matching 6 bases. V lost 6 bases, J lost 5 bases, and 18 bases lay in between. From germline, CDR1 is DFQATT and CDR2 SNEGSKA (reference sequence). There are 14 residues in the CDR3. The CDR3 nucleotides read TGCAGTGCCACCTTTGGGGGGCGGGGAGATACGCAGTATTTT. Its protein product is CSATFGGRGDTQYF.